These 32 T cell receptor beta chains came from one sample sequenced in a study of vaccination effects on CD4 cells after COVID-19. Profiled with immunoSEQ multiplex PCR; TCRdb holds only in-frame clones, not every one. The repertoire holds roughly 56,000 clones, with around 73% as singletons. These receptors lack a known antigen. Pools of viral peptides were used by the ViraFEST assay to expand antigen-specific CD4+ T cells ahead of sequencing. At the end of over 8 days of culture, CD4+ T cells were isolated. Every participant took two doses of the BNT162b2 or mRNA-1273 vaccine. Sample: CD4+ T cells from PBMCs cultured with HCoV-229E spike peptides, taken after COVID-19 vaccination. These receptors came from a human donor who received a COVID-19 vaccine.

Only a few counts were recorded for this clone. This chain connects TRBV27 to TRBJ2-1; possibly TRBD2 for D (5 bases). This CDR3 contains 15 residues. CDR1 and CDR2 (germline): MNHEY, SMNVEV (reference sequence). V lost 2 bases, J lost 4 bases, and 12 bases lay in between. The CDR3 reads CASSLAGQPYNEQFF. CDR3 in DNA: TGTGCCAGCAGTTTAGCGGGCCAGCCGTACAATGAGCAGTTCTTC.

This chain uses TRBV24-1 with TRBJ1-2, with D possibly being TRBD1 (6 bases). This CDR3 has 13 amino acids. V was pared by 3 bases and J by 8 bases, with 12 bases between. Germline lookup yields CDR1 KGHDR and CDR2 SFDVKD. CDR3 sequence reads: CATSDTGHRGYTF. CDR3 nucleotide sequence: TGTGCCACCAGTGATACAGGGCATCGAGGCTACACCTTC.

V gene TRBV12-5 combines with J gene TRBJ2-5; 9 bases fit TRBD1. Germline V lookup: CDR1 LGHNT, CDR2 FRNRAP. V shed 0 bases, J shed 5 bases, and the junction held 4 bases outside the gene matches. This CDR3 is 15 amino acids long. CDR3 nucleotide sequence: TGTGCTAGTGGTTTGGTTTTAGGACAGGGGGAGACCCAGTACTTC. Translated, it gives CASGLVLGQGETQYF.

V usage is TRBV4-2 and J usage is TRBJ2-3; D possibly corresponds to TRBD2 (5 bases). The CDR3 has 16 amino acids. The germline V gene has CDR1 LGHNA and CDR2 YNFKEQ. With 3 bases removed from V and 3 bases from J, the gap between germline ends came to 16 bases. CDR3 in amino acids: CASSQELLGITDTQYF. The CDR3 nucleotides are TGTGCCAGCAGCCAGGAATTACTAGGGATAACAGATACGCAGTATTTT.

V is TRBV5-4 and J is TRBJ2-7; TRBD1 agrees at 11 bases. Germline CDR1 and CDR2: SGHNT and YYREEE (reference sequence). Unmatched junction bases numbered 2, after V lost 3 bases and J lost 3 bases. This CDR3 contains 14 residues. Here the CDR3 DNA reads TGTGCCAGCAGCTCGGACAGGGGGCTCTACGAGCAGTACGTC. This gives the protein CASSSDRGLYEQYV.

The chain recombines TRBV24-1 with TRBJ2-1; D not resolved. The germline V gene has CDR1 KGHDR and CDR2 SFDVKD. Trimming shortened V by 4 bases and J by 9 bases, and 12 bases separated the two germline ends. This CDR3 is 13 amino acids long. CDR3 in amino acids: CATSESGGSEQFF. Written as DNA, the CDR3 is TGTGCCACCAGTGAGTCAGGCGGCAGTGAGCAGTTCTTC.

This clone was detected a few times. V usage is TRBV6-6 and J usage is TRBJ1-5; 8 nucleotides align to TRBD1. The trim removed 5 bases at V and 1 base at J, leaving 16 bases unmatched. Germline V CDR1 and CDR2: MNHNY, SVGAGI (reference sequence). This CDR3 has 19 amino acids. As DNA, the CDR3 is TGTGCCAGCAGTCCCCTCCGACAGGGGAAATGGCAGAGCAATCAGCCCCAGCATTTT. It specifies CASSPLRQGKWQSNQPQHF.

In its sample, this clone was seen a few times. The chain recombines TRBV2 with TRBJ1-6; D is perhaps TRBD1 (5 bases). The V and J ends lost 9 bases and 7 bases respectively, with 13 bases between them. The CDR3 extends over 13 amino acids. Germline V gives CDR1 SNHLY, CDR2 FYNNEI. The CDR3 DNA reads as TGTGCCAGTACCGGGACCAGAAATTCACCCCTCCACTTT. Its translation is CASTGTRNSPLHF. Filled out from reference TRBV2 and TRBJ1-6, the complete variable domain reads EPEVTQTPSHQVTQMGQEVILRCVPISNHLYFYWYRQILGQKVEFLVSFYNNEISEKSEIFDDQFSVERPDGSNFTLKIRSTKLEDSAMYFCASTGTRNSPLHFGNGTRLTVT.

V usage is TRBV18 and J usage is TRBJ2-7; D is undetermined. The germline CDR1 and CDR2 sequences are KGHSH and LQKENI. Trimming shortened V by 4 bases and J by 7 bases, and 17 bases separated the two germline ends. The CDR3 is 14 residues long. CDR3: CASSLGSEAWEQYV. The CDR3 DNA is TGTGCCAGCTCACTGGGGTCTGAGGCTTGGGAGCAGTACGTC.

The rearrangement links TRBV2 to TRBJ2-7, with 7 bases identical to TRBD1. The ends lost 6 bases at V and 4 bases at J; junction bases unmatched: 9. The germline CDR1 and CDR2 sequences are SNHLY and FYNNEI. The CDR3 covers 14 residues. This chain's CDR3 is CASRTGPSGYEQYV. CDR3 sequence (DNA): TGTGCCAGCAGGACAGGGCCGTCGGGGTACGAGCAGTACGTC.

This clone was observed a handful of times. The chain's CDR3 is CASRFQGANYGYTF. CDR3 DNA sequence: TGTGCCAGCAGGTTTCAGGGGGCGAACTATGGCTACACCTTC. V and J are TRBV28 and TRBJ1-2, with 8 bases lining up with TRBD1. CDR1 is MDHEN and CDR2 is SYDVKM in the germline V gene. The length of the CDR3 is 14 residues. The V and J ends lost 6 bases and 2 bases, in that order; junction bases with no gene match: 5.

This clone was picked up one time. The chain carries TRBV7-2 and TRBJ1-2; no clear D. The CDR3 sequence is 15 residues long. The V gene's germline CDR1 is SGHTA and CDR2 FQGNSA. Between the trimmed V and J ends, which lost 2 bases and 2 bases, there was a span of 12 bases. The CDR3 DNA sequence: TGTGCCAGCAGCTTATCGAGGAACTCAAACTATGGCTACACCTTC. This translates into CASSLSRNSNYGYTF. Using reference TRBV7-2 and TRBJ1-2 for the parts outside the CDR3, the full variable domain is GAGVSQSPSNKVTEKGKDVELRCDPISGHTALYWYRQSLGQGLEFLIYFQGNSAPDKSGLPSDRFSAERTGGSVSTLTIQRTQQEDSAVYLCASSLSRNSNYGYTFGSGTRLTVV.

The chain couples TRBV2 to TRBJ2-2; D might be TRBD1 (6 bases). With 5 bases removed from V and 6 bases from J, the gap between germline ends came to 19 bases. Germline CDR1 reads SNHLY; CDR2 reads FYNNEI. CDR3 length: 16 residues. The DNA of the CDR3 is TGTGCCAGCAGTCGGGAACGTCAGGGGAGCGCCGGGGAGCTGTTTTTT. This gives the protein CASSRERQGSAGELFF. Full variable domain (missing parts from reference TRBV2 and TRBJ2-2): EPEVTQTPSHQVTQMGQEVILRCVPISNHLYFYWYRQILGQKVEFLVSFYNNEISEKSEIFDDQFSVERPDGSNFTLKIRSTKLEDSAMYFCASSRERQGSAGELFFGEGSRLTVL.

This CDR3 is CASSLFGGWGEAFF. The CDR3 DNA reads TGTGCCAGCAGCTTATTCGGAGGGTGGGGTGAAGCTTTCTTT. This rearrangement joins TRBV7-2 to TRBJ1-1; D not certain. Trimming pared 2 bases from V and 7 bases from J, leaving 14 bases between. From germline, CDR1 is SGHTA and CDR2 FQGNSA. CDR3 size: 14 residues.

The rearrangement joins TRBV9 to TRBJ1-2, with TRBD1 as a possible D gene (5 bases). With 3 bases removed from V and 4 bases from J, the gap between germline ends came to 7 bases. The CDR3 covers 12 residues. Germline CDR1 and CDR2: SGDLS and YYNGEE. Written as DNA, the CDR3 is TGTGCCAGCAGCGGACAGAGCTATGGCTACACCTTC. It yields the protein CASSGQSYGYTF.

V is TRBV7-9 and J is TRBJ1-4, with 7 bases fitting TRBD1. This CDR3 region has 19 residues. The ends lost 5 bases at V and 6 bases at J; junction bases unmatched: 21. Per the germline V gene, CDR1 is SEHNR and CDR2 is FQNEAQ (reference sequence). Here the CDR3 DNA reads TGTGCCAGCAGCCTATTAACGGGCAGGGGGGAGGTGGCCGATGAAAAACTGTTTTTT. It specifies CASSLLTGRGEVADEKLFF.

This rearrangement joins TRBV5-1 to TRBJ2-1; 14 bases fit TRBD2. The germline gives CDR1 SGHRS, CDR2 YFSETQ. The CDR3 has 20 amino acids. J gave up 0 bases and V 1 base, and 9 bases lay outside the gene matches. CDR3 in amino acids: CASSLPEGLAGGTSYNEQFF. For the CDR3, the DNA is TGCGCCAGCAGCTTGCCCGAAGGACTAGCGGGGGGAACCTCCTACAATGAGCAGTTCTTC.

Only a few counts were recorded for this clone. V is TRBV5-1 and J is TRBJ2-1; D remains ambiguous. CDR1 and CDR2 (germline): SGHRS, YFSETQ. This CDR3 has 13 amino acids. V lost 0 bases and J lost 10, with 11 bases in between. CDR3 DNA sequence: TGCGCCAGCAGCTTGGGTTTAGGGTACGAGCAGTTCTTC. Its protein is CASSLGLGYEQFF.

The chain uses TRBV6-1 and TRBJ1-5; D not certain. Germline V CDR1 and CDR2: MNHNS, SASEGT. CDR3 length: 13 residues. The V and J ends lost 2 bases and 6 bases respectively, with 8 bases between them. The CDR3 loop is CASSESQVQPQHF. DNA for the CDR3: TGTGCCAGCAGTGAAAGTCAGGTTCAGCCCCAGCATTTT.

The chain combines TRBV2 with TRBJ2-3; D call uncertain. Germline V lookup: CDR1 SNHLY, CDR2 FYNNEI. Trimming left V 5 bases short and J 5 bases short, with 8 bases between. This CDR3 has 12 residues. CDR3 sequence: CASSKTRDTQYF. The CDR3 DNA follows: TGTGCCAGCAGTAAGACGAGAGATACGCAGTATTTT.

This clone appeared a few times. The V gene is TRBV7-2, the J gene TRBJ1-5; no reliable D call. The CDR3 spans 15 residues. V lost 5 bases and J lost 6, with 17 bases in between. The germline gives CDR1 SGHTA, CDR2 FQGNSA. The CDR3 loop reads CASSLDGRTGQPQHF. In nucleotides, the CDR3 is TGTGCCAGCAGCCTTGACGGGAGGACGGGTCAGCCCCAGCATTTT.

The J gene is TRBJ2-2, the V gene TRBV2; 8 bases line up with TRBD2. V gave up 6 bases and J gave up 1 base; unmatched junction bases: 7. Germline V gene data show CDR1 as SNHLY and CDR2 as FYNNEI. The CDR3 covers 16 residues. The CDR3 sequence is CASRPFAGGNTGELFF. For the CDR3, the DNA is TGTGCCAGCAGACCTTTTGCGGGGGGGAACACCGGGGAGCTGTTTTTT. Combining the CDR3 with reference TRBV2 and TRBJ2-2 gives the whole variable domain EPEVTQTPSHQVTQMGQEVILRCVPISNHLYFYWYRQILGQKVEFLVSFYNNEISEKSEIFDDQFSVERPDGSNFTLKIRSTKLEDSAMYFCASRPFAGGNTGELFFGEGSRLTVL.

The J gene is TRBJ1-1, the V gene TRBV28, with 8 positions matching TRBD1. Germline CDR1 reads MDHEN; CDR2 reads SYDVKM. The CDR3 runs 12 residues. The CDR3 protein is CALGTGGTEAFF. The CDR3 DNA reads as TGTGCTCTCGGGACAGGCGGAACTGAAGCTTTCTTT.

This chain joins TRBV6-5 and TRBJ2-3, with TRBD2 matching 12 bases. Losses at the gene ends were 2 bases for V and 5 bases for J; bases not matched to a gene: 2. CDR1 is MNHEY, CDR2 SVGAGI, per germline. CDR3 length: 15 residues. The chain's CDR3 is CASSYGTSGLDTQYF. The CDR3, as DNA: TGTGCCAGCAGTTACGGGACTAGCGGGTTAGATACGCAGTATTTT.

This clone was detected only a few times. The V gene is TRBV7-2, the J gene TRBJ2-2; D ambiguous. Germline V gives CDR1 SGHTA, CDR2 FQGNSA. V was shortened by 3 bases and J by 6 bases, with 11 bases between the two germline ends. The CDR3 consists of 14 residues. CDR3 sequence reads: CASSFVTVSGELFF. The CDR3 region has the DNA TGTGCCAGCAGCTTCGTTACAGTCTCCGGGGAGCTGTTTTTT.

This CDR3 reads CATSRQGANTGELFF. The DNA for the CDR3 is TGTGCCACCAGTCGACAGGGGGCAAACACCGGGGAGCTGTTTTTT. The chain carries TRBV24-1 and TRBJ2-2; 10 bases fit TRBD1. V lost 6 bases and J lost 2; bases outside the gene matches: 2. Germline CDR1 and CDR2: KGHDR and SFDVKD. The CDR3 totals 15 residues.

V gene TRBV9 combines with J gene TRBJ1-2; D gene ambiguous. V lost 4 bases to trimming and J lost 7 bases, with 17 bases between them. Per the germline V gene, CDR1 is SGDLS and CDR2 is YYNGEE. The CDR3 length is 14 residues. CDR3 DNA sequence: TGTGCCAGCAGCCTGACGGGGTTAACGTCTGGCTACACCTTC. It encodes CASSLTGLTSGYTF.

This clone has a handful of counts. As DNA, the CDR3 is TGCGCCAGCAGCTTGGGGGACCACAATGAAAAACTGTTTTTT. Its protein is CASSLGDHNEKLFF. The V call is TRBV5-1, the J call TRBJ1-4; D might be TRBD1 (5 bases). Looked up from germline, CDR1 is SGHRS and CDR2 is YFSETQ. This CDR3 is 14 amino acids long. Deletions cut 0 bases from V and 5 bases from J, with 8 bases between.

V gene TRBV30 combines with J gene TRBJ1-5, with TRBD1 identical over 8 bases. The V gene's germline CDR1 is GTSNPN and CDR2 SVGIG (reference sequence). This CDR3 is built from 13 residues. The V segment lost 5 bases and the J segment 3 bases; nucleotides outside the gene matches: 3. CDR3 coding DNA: TGTGCCTGGGACAGGGGAGTCAATCAGCCCCAGCATTTT. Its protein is CAWDRGVNQPQHF.

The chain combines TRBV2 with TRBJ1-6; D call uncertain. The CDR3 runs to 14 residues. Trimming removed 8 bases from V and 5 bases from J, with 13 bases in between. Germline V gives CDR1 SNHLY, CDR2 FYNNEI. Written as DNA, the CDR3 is TGTGCCAGCTTGAGGCTGATCGATAATTCACCCCTCCACTTT. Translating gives CASLRLIDNSPLHF. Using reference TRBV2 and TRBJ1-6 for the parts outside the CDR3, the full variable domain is EPEVTQTPSHQVTQMGQEVILRCVPISNHLYFYWYRQILGQKVEFLVSFYNNEISEKSEIFDDQFSVERPDGSNFTLKIRSTKLEDSAMYFCASLRLIDNSPLHFGNGTRLTVT.

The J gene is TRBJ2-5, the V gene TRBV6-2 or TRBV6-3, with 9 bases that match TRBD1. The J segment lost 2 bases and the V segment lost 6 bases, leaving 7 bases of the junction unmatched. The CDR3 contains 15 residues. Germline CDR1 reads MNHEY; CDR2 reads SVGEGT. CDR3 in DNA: TGTGCCAGCAGCCGTAACAGGGGGCGGCAAGAGACCCAGTACTTC. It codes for CASSRNRGRQETQYF.

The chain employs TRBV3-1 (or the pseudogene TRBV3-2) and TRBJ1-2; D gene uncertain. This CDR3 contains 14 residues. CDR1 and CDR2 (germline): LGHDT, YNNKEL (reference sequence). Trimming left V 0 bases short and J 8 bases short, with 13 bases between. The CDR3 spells CASSQDWSGRGYTF. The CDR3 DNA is TGTGCCAGCAGCCAAGATTGGAGCGGCCGGGGCTACACCTTC.